Presented here are 20 T cell receptor beta chains from one specimen sequenced in a study of T cells after yellow fever vaccination. TCRdb reprocessed the 5' RACE reads with MiXCR, giving one entry per CDR3 protein. The table lists 250,000 or so distinct CDR3 sequences, approximately 3.5% of them singletons. Material: PBMCs, obtained 15 days after the yellow fever booster vaccination. Receptors were obtained from a man between 18 and 35 years old who received the YFV17D yellow fever vaccine.

This clonotype was observed many times. The V call is TRBV4-1, the J call TRBJ1-4; D remains ambiguous. The CDR3 length is 16 residues. V lost 0 bases, J lost 4 bases, and 12 bases lay in between. Germline V CDR1 and CDR2: MGHRA, YSYEKL. The DNA of the CDR3 is TGCGCCAGCAGCCAAGATCGATCCCAGATTAATGAAAAACTGTTTTTT. Its translation: CASSQDRSQINEKLFF.

This clonotype was picked up many times. At one end the junction does not follow the germline gene, possibly because of a read error. The chain recombines TRBV6-2 or TRBV6-3 with TRBJ1-2; tentative D call: TRBD1 (6 bases). The germline CDR1 and CDR2 sequences are MNHEY and SVGEGT. The CDR3 is 16 amino acids. CDR3 DNA sequence: TGTGCCAGCAGCGGGACACCAGAGGCTCTATATGGCTACAGCCGCTTC. It is translated as CASSGTPEALYGYSRF.

The J gene is TRBJ2-7, the V gene TRBV18; D remains ambiguous. Germline V lookup: CDR1 KGHSH, CDR2 LQKENI. Trimming removed 3 bases at V and 6 bases at J, with 12 bases between. CDR3 length: 13 residues. CDR3 amino acids: CASSPDPYGEQYF. The CDR3 nucleotides read TGTGCCAGCTCACCCGACCCGTATGGCGAGCAGTACTTC. Drawing the rest from reference TRBV18 and TRBJ2-7, the complete variable domain is NAGVMQNPRHLVRRRGQEARLRCSPMKGHSHVYWYRQLPEEGLKFMVYLQKENIIDESGMPKERFSAEFPKEGPSILRIQQVVRGDSAAYFCASSPDPYGEQYFGPGTRLTVT.

This clonotype was seen ten or more times. The chain is built from TRBV20-1 and TRBJ1-2, with 7 bases identical to TRBD1. Germline values: CDR1 DFQATT, CDR2 SNEGSKA (reference sequence). J was trimmed by 5 bases and V by 4 bases; bases with no gene match: 13. This CDR3 contains 15 residues. The CDR3 here is CSATLGTAQGYGYTF. CDR3 in DNA: TGCAGTGCTACGCTAGGGACAGCCCAAGGGTATGGCTACACCTTC.

This clonotype was counted many times. The CDR3 region has the DNA TGTGCCTGGAGTGATGCGGATACGCAGTATTTT. Its protein is CAWSDADTQYF. The gene calls are TRBV30 and TRBJ2-3, with unresolved D. The CDR3 runs 11 residues. The germline gives CDR1 GTSNPN, CDR2 SVGIG (reference sequence). Trimming took off 1 base at V and 6 bases at J, with 5 bases between the two ends.

V and J are TRBV7-9 and TRBJ2-3; unclear D gene. The V gene's germline CDR1 is SEHNR and CDR2 FQNEAQ (reference sequence). Trimming stripped 7 bases from V and 6 bases from J, with 20 bases between. The CDR3 runs 15 residues. The CDR3: CASIDRASGEDTQYF. The CDR3 DNA follows: TGTGCCAGCATCGACCGGGCGTCCGGCGAGGATACGCAGTATTTT.

This clonotype showed up many times. This chain connects TRBV5-5 to TRBJ2-6, with D maybe TRBD2 (5 bases). The length of the CDR3 is 15 residues. Trimming cost V 3 bases and J 1 base, with 8 bases left between them. In germline, CDR1 is SGHKS, CDR2 YYEKEE (reference sequence). CDR3 in DNA: TGTGCCAGCAGCTCCCCGGGGTCTGGGGCCAACGTCCTGACTTTC. Its protein product is CASSSPGSGANVLTF.

There are many counts of this clonotype. This chain connects TRBV21-1 to TRBJ1-2. TRBV21-1 is flagged as a pseudogene. CDR3 length equals 12 residues. CDR3 sequence reads: CASSATSYGYTF. Written as DNA, the CDR3 is TGTGCCAGCAGCGCCACTAGCTATGGCTACACCTTC.

The sample holds many counts of this clonotype. This chain joins TRBV7-3 and TRBJ1-6; TRBD1 matches 9 bases. CDR3 length: 15 amino acids. The V gene end was trimmed by 1 base and the J gene end by 9 bases; junction bases not matched to a gene: 4. CDR1 is SGHTA and CDR2 is FQGTGA in the germline V gene. The CDR3 DNA is TGTGCCAGCAGCTTAAGGGGACAGGGACCTTCACCCCTCCACTTT. Residues: CASSLRGQGPSPLHF. Variable domain in full (rest from reference TRBV7-3 and TRBJ1-6): GAGVSQTPSNKVTEKGKYVELRCDPISGHTALYWYRQSLGQGPEFLIYFQGTGAADDSGLPNDRFFAVRPEGSVSTLKIQRTERGDSAVYLCASSLRGQGPSPLHFGNGTRLTVT.

This clonotype was detected many times. The rearrangement uses TRBV5-1 and TRBJ2-2; no firm D call. This CDR3 is built from 14 residues. Trimming took 6 bases from V and 0 from J, leaving 9 bases between them. CDR1 SGHRS and CDR2 YFSETQ come from the germline V gene. The chain's CDR3 is CASIFQPNTGELFF. The CDR3 nucleotides read TGCGCCAGCATTTTCCAGCCGAACACCGGGGAGCTGTTTTTT.

This clonotype showed up many times. The chain employs TRBV5-1 and TRBJ2-3; D ambiguous. In germline, CDR1 is SGHRS, CDR2 YFSETQ. The CDR3 is made up of 13 amino acids. Trimming pared 3 bases from V and 6 bases from J, leaving 11 bases between. CDR3 sequence reads: CASSSLSEDTQYF. The CDR3 bases are TGCGCCAGCAGCTCGCTTAGTGAGGATACGCAGTATTTT. The whole variable domain, filled in from reference TRBV5-1 and TRBJ2-3, reads KAGVTQTPRYLIKTRGQQVTLSCSPISGHRSVSWYQQTPGQGLQFLFEYFSETQRNKGNFPGRFSGRQFSNSRSEMNVSTLELGDSALYLCASSSLSEDTQYFGPGTRLTVL.

This clonotype was counted at least ten times. V and J are TRBV7-9 and TRBJ2-5, with 8 bases identical to TRBD2. The CDR3 sequence is 16 residues long. The germline CDR1 and CDR2 sequences are SEHNR and FQNEAQ (reference sequence). Unmatched junction bases numbered 8, after V lost 5 bases and J lost 0 bases. CDR3 loop: CASSPGGGLYQETQYF. CDR3 nucleotide sequence: TGTGCCAGCAGCCCCGGGGGGGGGCTATACCAAGAGACCCAGTACTTC.

This clonotype was seen many times. The chain carries TRBV4-1 and TRBJ1-5; 8 nucleotides match TRBD1. Germline values: CDR1 MGHRA, CDR2 YSYEKL. The V segment lost 3 bases and the J segment 2 bases; nucleotides outside the gene matches: 3. There are 15 residues in the CDR3. CDR3 DNA: TGCGCCAGCAGCCAGCCGGACAGGGGCAATCAGCCCCAGCATTTT. The encoded protein is CASSQPDRGNQPQHF.

As concerns this clonotype: A clone one base away is much larger, so this may be a read error. V gene TRBV6-1 combines with J gene TRBJ2-5; 7 bases agree with TRBD1. V trimming: 4 bases; J trimming: 5 bases; junction bases outside the gene matches: 4. The CDR3 contains 13 residues. CDR1 and CDR2 (germline): MNHNS, SASEGT. The CDR3 loop reads CASSVDRVETQYF. CDR3 in DNA: TGTGCCAGCAGTGTCGACAGGGTGGAGACCCAGTACTTC.

This clonotype was counted ten times or more. This chain joins TRBV20-1 and TRBJ2-7; D call uncertain. Germline-derived CDR1 and CDR2 are DFQATT and SNEGSKA (reference sequence). Between the trimmed V and J ends, which lost 3 bases and 6 bases, there was a span of 9 bases. CDR3 length equals 11 residues. The CDR3 bases are TGCAGTGCTAGTCCGTATTTCGAGCAGTACGTC. Its protein product is CSASPYFEQYV.

This clonotype was counted many times. V and J are TRBV20-1 and TRBJ2-1; TRBD2 might be the D (6 bases). This CDR3 is 14 amino acids long. Germline loops: CDR1 DFQATT, CDR2 SNEGSKA (reference sequence). V lost 4 bases and J 0 bases, leaving 10 bases between the germline ends. This CDR3 is CSATGLRSYNEQFF. The CDR3, as DNA: TGCAGTGCTACAGGACTACGCTCCTACAATGAGCAGTTCTTC.

This clonotype was picked up a small number of times. The CDR3 region has the DNA TGTGCCAGCAGTACCCCATCCTTACCCTACGAGCAGTACGTC. As protein: CASSTPSLPYEQYV. The genes are TRBV2 and TRBJ2-7, with no clear D. The CDR3 has 14 residues. Trimming took off 5 bases at V and 2 bases at J, with 13 bases between the two ends. Per germline, CDR1 SNHLY and CDR2 FYNNEI.

This clonotype was recorded many times. V gene TRBV5-6 combines with J gene TRBJ2-7; 11 bases match TRBD1. The CDR3 is 15 residues long. After removal of 4 bases from V and 0 bases from J, the junction contained 3 bases not matched to a gene. The V gene's germline CDR1 is SGHDT and CDR2 YYEEEE. The CDR3: CASSPDRGLSYEQYF. The DNA for the CDR3 is TGTGCCAGCAGCCCGGACAGGGGGCTCTCCTACGAGCAGTACTTC.

This clonotype was detected many times. V and J are TRBV20-1 and TRBJ1-4; 9 bases line up with TRBD1. The CDR3 has 13 amino acids. Germline V lookup: CDR1 DFQATT, CDR2 SNEGSKA (reference sequence). V lost 6 bases and J lost 8; bases outside the gene matches: 7. The CDR3 DNA is TGCAGTGCCAGGGACAGGGTCCGGGAAAAACTGTTTTTT. Its protein is CSARDRVREKLFF.

This clonotype was observed at least ten times. V is TRBV6-6 and J is TRBJ2-5; 10 nucleotides align to TRBD1. Looked up from germline, CDR1 is MNHNY and CDR2 is SVGAGI (reference sequence). The CDR3 totals 14 residues. Unmatched junction bases numbered 4, after V lost 5 bases and J lost 4 bases. CDR3 in DNA: TGTGCCAGCAGTCTCTGGACAGGGGGAGAGACCCAGTACTTC. Protein sequence: CASSLWTGGETQYF.